A single sample is the source of the 31 T cell receptor beta chains below, sequenced in a study of T-cell reconstitution after alpha-beta-depleted transplantation in children. The authors prepared the TCRbeta library with unique molecular identifiers. In TCRdb, the PCR reads were re-called with MiXCR into one record per CDR3 protein. The data show about 130,000 distinct CDR3 sequences, roughly 9% seen once. The sequenced sample was PBMCs, mostly from graft donor cells, obtained 180 days after TCRalphabeta/CD19-depleted stem cell transplant. The origin of the receptors is a girl less than two years old who had a stem cell transplant for combined immunodeficiency, so the T cells may come from the graft donor.

The rearrangement joins TRBV29-1 to TRBJ2-7; 8 nucleotides line up with TRBD1. Trimming removed 7 bases from V and 3 bases from J; junction bases left unmatched: 11. The CDR3 runs to 14 residues. CDR1 and CDR2 from the germline V gene are SQVTM and ANQGSEA. The CDR3 protein is CSAHTGTGNYEQYF. DNA of the CDR3: TGCAGCGCCCACACCGGGACAGGAAACTACGAGCAGTACTTC.

The table lists this clonotype with many counts. This chain joins TRBV29-1 and TRBJ2-1; 15 bases line up with TRBD2. V gave up 0 bases and J gave up 0 bases; unmatched junction bases: 6. The CDR3 extends over 19 amino acids. Germline CDR1 SQVTM, CDR2 ANQGSEA. CDR3 loop: CSVEDGTSGGFPSYNEQFF. The DNA for the CDR3 is TGCAGCGTTGAAGATGGGACTAGCGGGGGGTTCCCCTCCTACAATGAGCAGTTCTTC.

This clonotype was observed at least ten times. V and J are TRBV20-1 and TRBJ1-4, with a weak D call TRBD1 (5 bases). CDR1 is DFQATT and CDR2 is SNEGSKA in the germline V gene (reference sequence). The V end was cut by 7 bases, the J end by 3 bases, with 15 bases between. CDR3 length: 14 amino acids. This chain's CDR3 is CSVKRPGANEKLFF. As DNA, the CDR3 is TGCAGTGTTAAGAGGCCGGGGGCTAATGAAAAACTGTTTTTT.

This clonotype was counted between two and nine times. The genes are TRBV20-1 and TRBJ1-5; D possibly corresponds to TRBD1 (5 bases). In germline, CDR1 is DFQATT, CDR2 SNEGSKA (reference sequence). The CDR3 sequence is 14 residues long. V dropped 6 bases and J dropped 2 bases, with 14 bases sitting between them. CDR3 in amino acids: CSATRGFRNQPQHF. Here the CDR3 DNA reads TGCAGTGCCACTAGGGGTTTTCGCAATCAGCCCCAGCATTTT.

The V and J genes are TRBV7-9 and TRBJ2-7; no firm D call. V lost 5 bases, J lost 4 bases, and 18 bases lay in between. CDR3 length equals 15 residues. Germline loops: CDR1 SEHNR, CDR2 FQNEAQ (reference sequence). In DNA, the CDR3 is TGTGCCAGCAGCCCACTTTCCCGGAGTGGTTACGAGCAGTACTTC. This sequence encodes CASSPLSRSGYEQYF.

The chain recombines TRBV4-2 with TRBJ1-3, with 7 bases aligning to TRBD1. This CDR3 spans 16 amino acids. Germline V gene sequence: CDR1 LGHNA, CDR2 YNFKEQ. V trimming: 0 bases; J trimming: 0 bases; junction bases outside the gene matches: 2. The DNA of the CDR3 is TGTGCCAGCAGCCAAGAGGGACAGATCTCTGGAAACACCATATATTTT. Its protein is CASSQEGQISGNTIYF.

As for this clonotype: Its ends do not fully match the called genes, so a read error is possible. The V gene is TRBV7-9, the J gene TRBJ2-1; 7 positions match TRBD2. Germline assignment: CDR1 SEHNR and CDR2 FQNEAQ (reference sequence). The CDR3 loop spans 16 amino acids. CDR3: CASTLRGGSSYNEQFF. DNA for the CDR3: TGTGCCAGCACCTTAAGGGGCGGGAGCTCCTACAATGAGCAGTTCTTC.

This clonotype was seen a handful of times. J is TRBJ2-4 and V is TRBV15; D is possibly TRBD1 or TRBD2 (5 bases each). Germline assignment: CDR1 LNHNV and CDR2 YYDKDF (reference sequence). This CDR3 region has 15 residues. Trimming left V 0 bases short and J 4 bases short, with 10 bases between. For the CDR3, the DNA is TGTGCCACCAGCAGAGAGGGACGGACAAAAAACATTCAGTACTTC. Its protein is CATSREGRTKNIQYF.

This clonotype has ten or more counts. V gene TRBV29-1 combines with J gene TRBJ2-2; D gene uncertain. Germline CDR1 reads SQVTM; CDR2 reads ANQGSEA. This CDR3 has 12 residues. The V end lost 1 base, the J end lost 6 bases, and 6 bases lay between the germline ends. The chain's CDR3 is CSVEAPPGELFF. The CDR3 DNA sequence: TGCAGCGTTGAAGCCCCACCCGGGGAGCTGTTTTTT.

This clonotype was picked up a small number of times. The V call is TRBV10-3, the J call TRBJ2-7, with D possibly TRBD2 on 6 matching bases. Germline V gene lookup returns CDR1 ENHRY and CDR2 SYGVKD. This CDR3 has 13 amino acids. The V end lost 9 bases, the J end lost 3 bases, and 15 bases lay between the germline ends. CDR3 protein: CAISTGERYEQYF. CDR3 sequence (DNA): TGTGCCATATCGACGGGGGAGCGCTACGAGCAGTACTTC.

In this sample, this clonotype turned up a few times. This sequence joins TRBV20-1 and TRBJ2-1; the D gene is possibly TRBD2 (5 bases). Germline values: CDR1 DFQATT, CDR2 SNEGSKA (reference sequence). CDR3 size: 14 residues. V lost 1 base, J lost 3 bases, and 10 bases lay in between. CDR3 in DNA: TGCAGTGCTAGAGGGCTAGCCTACTACAATGAGCAGTTCTTC. Translation gives CSARGLAYYNEQFF.

This clonotype was seen repeatedly, ten times or more. V usage is TRBV18 and J usage is TRBJ2-7; 8 bases match TRBD2. Germline CDR1 is KGHSH and CDR2 is LQKENI. Germline trimming cut 4 bases from V and 0 bases from J; bases unmatched to any gene: 11. The length of the CDR3 is 17 residues. This CDR3 is CASSLWGLAGSSYEQYF. The CDR3 DNA reads TGTGCCAGCTCACTCTGGGGGCTAGCGGGTTCCTCCTACGAGCAGTACTTC.

This clonotype has a handful of counts. This chain connects TRBV4-3 to TRBJ1-2; D remains ambiguous. Trimming cost V 0 bases and J 2 bases, with 7 bases left between them. This CDR3 spans 14 amino acids. CDR1 LGHNA and CDR2 YSLEER come from the germline V gene. The CDR3 DNA is TGCGCCAGCAGCCAAGACCTGAGAAACTATGGCTACACCTTC. This translates into CASSQDLRNYGYTF.

This clonotype occurred a few times. The chain combines TRBV20-1 with TRBJ2-1; 8 bases are a match to TRBD2. Looked up from germline, CDR1 is DFQATT and CDR2 is SNEGSKA (reference sequence). After removal of 3 bases from V and 0 bases from J, the junction contained 4 bases not matched to a gene. The CDR3 consists of 15 residues. The CDR3 reads CSARLGTSSYNEQFF. CDR3 coding DNA: TGCAGTGCTAGGTTAGGGACTAGCTCCTACAATGAGCAGTTCTTC.

This clonotype was recorded many times. V gene TRBV28 combines with J gene TRBJ2-7, with a tentative D call TRBD1 (5 bases). CDR3 length: 17 amino acids. Germline assignment: CDR1 MDHEN and CDR2 SYDVKM. Trimming removed 3 bases at V and 0 bases at J, with 18 bases between. CDR3 in DNA: TGTGCCAGCAGTTTTGTTATCGGAAGGGGCCTCTCCTACGAGCAGTACTTC. This codes for CASSFVIGRGLSYEQYF.

Only a few counts were recorded for this clonotype. The rearrangement uses TRBV12-3 or TRBV12-4 and TRBJ1-2; D is ambiguous. The CDR3 is 13 residues long. V dropped 4 bases and J dropped 4 bases, with 10 bases sitting between them. CDR3 residues: CASSSDMLYGYTF. As DNA, the CDR3 is TGTGCCAGCAGTTCAGACATGCTCTATGGCTACACCTTC.

This clonotype was seen a handful of times. J is TRBJ1-5 and V is TRBV20-1; D gene ambiguous. Per the germline V gene, CDR1 is DFQATT and CDR2 is SNEGSKA (reference sequence). This CDR3 spans 12 amino acids. The germline V and J ends were trimmed by 5 bases and 8 bases, with 13 bases remaining between them. The CDR3 spells CSAGHLLEPQHF. The CDR3 nucleotides are TGCAGTGCTGGCCACCTCCTGGAGCCCCAGCATTTT.

The chain employs TRBV20-1 and TRBJ2-7; weak D call: TRBD2 (6 bases). Trimming cost V 4 bases and J 2 bases, with 21 bases left between them. This CDR3 region has 16 residues. CDR1 DFQATT and CDR2 SNEGSKA come from the germline V gene (reference sequence). This CDR3 is CSATPGAAWTTYEQYF. The CDR3 nucleotides are TGCAGTGCTACCCCCGGGGCTGCATGGACTACCTACGAGCAGTACTTC.

This clonotype occurred a few times. The chain joins TRBV9 to TRBJ2-3; D unresolved. V gave up 4 bases and J gave up 1 base, with 10 bases separating them. Germline-derived CDR1 and CDR2 are SGDLS and YYNGEE. This CDR3 region has 14 residues. CDR3: CASSRGPRTDTQYF. DNA for the CDR3: TGTGCCAGCAGCCGAGGTCCACGCACAGATACGCAGTATTTT.

The V gene is TRBV4-3, the J gene TRBJ2-7, with 7 bases identical to TRBD2. Germline V CDR1 and CDR2: LGHNA, YSLEER. This CDR3 is built from 15 residues. The trim removed 1 base at V and 3 bases at J, leaving 6 bases unmatched. The CDR3 here is CASSQGASGSYEQYF. The CDR3 DNA reads TGCGCCAGCAGCCAAGGGGCTAGCGGCAGCTACGAGCAGTACTTC.

This clonotype was detected many times. The chain carries TRBV9 and TRBJ1-1; D is unresolved. The V end lost 3 bases, the J end lost 0 bases, and 6 bases lay between the germline ends. The CDR3 has 13 amino acids. The germline CDR1 and CDR2 sequences are SGDLS and YYNGEE. CDR3 bases: TGTGCCAGCAGCGGGGGAGTGAACACTGAAGCTTTCTTT. Translating it yields CASSGGVNTEAFF.

This chain connects TRBV6-1 to TRBJ1-1; no reliable D call. The germline V and J ends were trimmed by 8 bases and 1 base, with 14 bases remaining between them. The germline gives CDR1 MNHNS, CDR2 SASEGT. The CDR3 consists of 14 residues. CDR3 residues: CASLPGGSNTEAFF. The CDR3 DNA reads as TGTGCCAGCCTGCCTGGAGGATCGAACACTGAAGCTTTCTTT.

The CDR3 is CASSFGTDTQYF. The CDR3, as DNA: TGTGCCAGCAGTTTCGGTACAGATACGCAGTATTTT. The chain combines TRBV12-3 or TRBV12-4 with TRBJ2-3; unclear D gene. V was pared by 3 bases and J by 3 bases, with 4 bases between. The CDR3 is 12 residues long.

This clonotype was observed a handful of times. The rearrangement uses TRBV11-2 and TRBJ2-7; D might be TRBD1 or TRBD2, each matching 5 bases. Germline V gene lookup returns CDR1 SGHAT and CDR2 FQNNGV. This CDR3 has 18 residues. V gave up 2 bases and J gave up 0 bases, with 20 bases separating them. CDR3 coding DNA: TGTGCCAGCAGCTTAATAGCAGGGACCGGGTCGCGCTCCTACGAGCAGTACTTC. Translating gives CASSLIAGTGSRSYEQYF.

This clonotype showed up just a few times. The CDR3 here is CSVEVLAGLSSYNEQFF. The CDR3, as DNA: TGCAGCGTTGAAGTCCTAGCGGGACTTAGCTCCTACAATGAGCAGTTCTTC. V usage is TRBV29-1 and J usage is TRBJ2-1, with 9 positions matching TRBD2. Trimming removed 1 base from V and 0 bases from J; junction bases left unmatched: 7. Germline CDR1 and CDR2: SQVTM and ANQGSEA. CDR3 size: 17 residues.

The CDR3 loop is CSAPKTLTDTQYF. The DNA for the CDR3 is TGCAGTGCTCCTAAAACCTTAACAGATACGCAGTATTTT. The chain links TRBV20-1 to TRBJ2-3; D is unclear. The V gene lost 5 bases and the J gene lost 3 bases, with 12 bases spanning the gap. The CDR3 consists of 13 residues. Germline V gene data show CDR1 as DFQATT and CDR2 as SNEGSKA (reference sequence).

The chain couples TRBV7-2 to TRBJ1-2; maybe TRBD1 (6 bases). V lost 2 bases, J lost 5 bases, and 9 bases lay in between. The length of the CDR3 is 13 residues. Germline loops: CDR1 SGHTA, CDR2 FQGNSA. CDR3 sequence: CASSLLGTYGYTF. For the CDR3, the DNA is TGTGCCAGCAGCTTACTGGGGACATATGGCTACACCTTC.

This clonotype occurred a few times. This rearrangement joins TRBV10-3 to TRBJ2-2; D is ambiguous. The germline CDR1 and CDR2 sequences are ENHRY and SYGVKD. The CDR3 spans 13 residues. Trimming pared 4 bases from V and 0 bases from J, leaving 3 bases between. The CDR3 loop reads CAISAPNTGELFF. Here the CDR3 DNA reads TGTGCCATCAGTGCACCGAACACCGGGGAGCTGTTTTTT.

This clonotype showed up many times. The chain carries TRBV29-1 and TRBJ2-7, with 7 nucleotides matching TRBD1. CDR3 length equals 11 residues. Germline V gene sequence: CDR1 SQVTM, CDR2 ANQGSEA. With 4 bases clipped from V and 3 bases from J, the junction kept 0 bases outside the gene matches. The CDR3 DNA follows: TGCAGCGTTGGGACAGGCTACGAGCAGTACTTC. It yields the protein CSVGTGYEQYF.

This clonotype was observed at least ten times. The J gene is TRBJ2-3, the V gene TRBV27; D possibly corresponds to TRBD1 (6 bases). The germline CDR1 and CDR2 sequences are MNHEY and SMNVEV (reference sequence). V was pared by 5 bases and J by 6 bases, with 12 bases between. CDR3 length: 13 residues. The CDR3 sequence: CASSQGGPDTQYF. CDR3 bases: TGTGCCAGCAGTCAAGGGGGTCCGGATACGCAGTATTTT.

There are many counts of this clonotype. The genes are TRBV29-1 and TRBJ2-7; 10 nucleotides line up with TRBD2. With V trimmed by 3 bases and J by 3 bases, 5 bases remained unmatched. The CDR3 is 14 amino acids. Per germline, CDR1 SQVTM and CDR2 ANQGSEA. The CDR3 sequence is CSVEFSSGSYEQYF. CDR3 in DNA: TGCAGCGTTGAGTTTTCTAGCGGGAGCTACGAGCAGTACTTC.